The rows below give T cell receptor beta chains drawn from one sample of a study of T cells expressing NK-cell markers. One entry per CDR3 protein, without DNA, is what TCRdb gives after re-calling the 5' RACE reads. The table gives about 460,000 distinct CDR3 sequences; the top ten clones make up 1.4% to 1.5% of it. Specimen: blood T cells: a sorted CD56 or NKG2C T cell subset, CD4+ or CD8+ T cells, or bulk PBMC T cells (not recorded which). All receptors come from a woman aged 50 to 60 in good health. Both conserved end residues are part of each CDR3.

J gene | V gene | CDR3 protein
TRBJ1-1 | TRBV12-3/TRBV12-4 | CASSPPGQGLFLNTEAFF
TRBJ1-5 | TRBV28 | CASSLPDRSNQPQHF
TRBJ2-5 | TRBV5-1 | CASSFDMETQYF
TRBJ1-1 | TRBV5-1 | CASSYGTGGPEAFF
TRBJ2-1 | TRBV9 | CASSVELAGWDEQFF
TRBJ1-4 | TRBV29-1 | CSAIDRGREKLFF
TRBJ2-5 | TRBV5-5 | CASSLQGLGVETQYF
TRBJ2-2 | TRBV5-1 | CASSYTSGIMNTGELFF
TRBJ1-1 | TRBV12-3/TRBV12-4 | CASSLPGPRWAEAFF
TRBJ1-4 | TRBV6-6 | CASSPRPGPSEKLFF